This is a list of T cell receptor beta chains from one sample in a study of blood T cells in healthy people across ages. TCRdb fed the 5' RACE reads into MiXCR, producing one record per CDR3 protein. The sample lists 650,000 to 800,000 distinct CDR3 sequences, 40% to 50% occurring once. Material: blood. The source of these receptors is a man aged 55 to 70 in good health. The CDR3 runs from the conserved cysteine through the conserved F or W. A D gene is named only where the DNA matches it firmly. Not all rows give a size; the values are once, few, many and, for expanded clones, a class.

d_gene	abundance	v_gene	j_gene	CDR3aa	CDR3nt
NA	few	TRBV5-1	TRBJ2-5	CASSLADSIQETQYF	TGCGCCAGCAGCTTGGCCGACAGCATCCAAGAGACCCAGTACTTC
NA	few	TRBV29-1	TRBJ2-1	CSVVGLLVGDEQFF	TGCAGCGTTGTGGGGCTTTTAGTTGGGGATGAGCAGTTCTTC
TRBD2	few	TRBV6-6	TRBJ2-1	CASKLAGDNYNEQFF	TGTGCCAGCAAACTAGCGGGGGACAACTACAATGAGCAGTTCTTC
TRBD1	few	TRBV27	TRBJ1-1	CASSFSTGSNTEAFF	TGTGCCAGCAGTTTTTCGACAGGGTCGAACACTGAAGCTTTCTTT
NA	NA	TRBV2	TRBJ1-2	CASSEALGYGYTF	TGTGCCAGCAGTGAAGCGCTGGGTTACGGCTACACCTTC
TRBD1	few	TRBV10-2	TRBJ2-7	CASIVYSGTGTYEQYF	TGCGCCAGCATTGTATACTCCGGGACAGGGACATACGAGCAGTACTTC
TRBD1	NA	TRBV11-2	TRBJ2-5	CASSVGQGSVETQYF	TGTGCCAGCAGCGTAGGACAGGGATCTGTGGAGACCCAGTACTTC
NA	NA	TRBV25-1	TRBJ1-1	CASSGTLGGFSTEAFF	TGTGCCAGCAGTGGGACCCTCGGGGGGTTTAGCACTGAAGCTTTCTTT
TRBD2	NA	TRBV4-3	TRBJ2-7	CASSQDSTSGAYEQYF	TGCGCCAGCAGCCAAGACTCTACTAGCGGGGCTTACGAGCAGTACTTC
TRBD1	NA	TRBV6-2/TRBV6-3	TRBJ2-7	CASTRTGDYEQYF	TGTGCCAGCACCAGGACAGGGGACTACGAGCAGTACTTC
NA	few	TRBV29-1	TRBJ1-2	CSVYLAGHGYTF	TGCAGCGTGTACCTGGCAGGGCATGGCTACACCTTC
TRBD1	NA	TRBV29-1	TRBJ2-2	CSLRTGEELFF	TGCAGCCTCCGGACAGGAGAGGAGCTGTTTTTT
TRBD2	NA	TRBV7-2	TRBJ2-3	CASSLVIFRLAGRTDTQYF	TGTGCCAGCAGCTTAGTTATCTTTAGACTAGCGGGGCGCACAGATACGCAGTATTTT
NA	NA	TRBV20-1	TRBJ2-5	CSASSGDPLETQYF	TGCAGTGCTAGTAGCGGTGACCCATTAGAGACCCAGTACTTC
NA	many	TRBV29-1	TRBJ1-1	CSVEDDPGLGEPEAFF	TGCAGCGTTGAAGATGATCCAGGGCTTGGCGAACCGGAAGCTTTCTTT
TRBD1	NA	TRBV15	TRBJ1-1	CATNDRGRGTEAFF	TGTGCCACCAACGACAGGGGGAGGGGTACTGAAGCTTTCTTT
TRBD2	few	TRBV7-8	TRBJ2-1	CASSFASGGSSYNEQFF	TGTGCCAGCAGCTTCGCTAGCGGGGGAAGCTCCTACAATGAGCAGTTCTTC
TRBD2	few	TRBV11-2	TRBJ2-5	CASSLRLGGAVETQYF	TGTGCCAGCAGCTTACGTCTCGGGGGGGCGGTAGAGACCCAGTACTTC
NA	NA	TRBV6-2/TRBV6-3	TRBJ1-5	CASSYPPGDQPQHF	TGTGCCAGCAGTTACCCTCCAGGGGATCAGCCCCAGCATTTT
TRBD2	NA	TRBV9	TRBJ2-5	CASSATGTSGELETQYF	TGTGCCAGCAGCGCAACTGGGACTAGCGGGGAGTTAGAGACCCAGTACTTC
NA	NA	TRBV20-1	TRBJ1-1	CSASRRANTEAFF	TGCAGTGCTAGCCGTCGGGCGAACACTGAAGCTTTCTTT
TRBD2	NA	TRBV4-3	TRBJ2-1	CASSQDYGGNEQFF	TGCGCCAGCAGCCAAGATTACGGGGGGAATGAGCAGTTCTTC
NA	few	TRBV27	TRBJ2-5	CASSASRVGETQYF	TGTGCCAGCAGCGCCTCCAGGGTCGGCGAGACCCAGTACTTC
NA	NA	TRBV12-3/TRBV12-4	TRBJ2-1	CASSSEGQSGDEQFF	TGTGCCAGCAGTTCGGAGGGACAGTCGGGCGATGAGCAGTTCTTC
NA	few	TRBV5-5	TRBJ2-7	CASSSTGVRGAQYF	TGTGCCAGCAGCTCGACAGGGGTCCGGGGGGCGCAGTACTTC
TRBD2	NA	TRBV6-6	TRBJ2-7	CASSYSSGGLSEQYF	TGTGCCAGCAGTTACTCGAGCGGGGGCCTCTCCGAGCAGTACTTC
TRBD1	NA	TRBV6-2/TRBV6-3	TRBJ2-4	CASSYETGESIGPKNIQYF	TGTGCCAGCAGTTACGAGACAGGGGAGTCCATCGGTCCCAAAAACATTCAGTACTTC
NA	few	TRBV7-9	TRBJ2-1	CASSFSTLGAGTSEQFF	TGTGCCAGCAGCTTCTCTACGCTTGGGGCCGGGACGAGTGAGCAGTTCTTC
TRBD1	NA	TRBV27	TRBJ1-4	CASSSWTGGVPLAEKLFF	TGTGCCAGCAGTTCCTGGACAGGGGGCGTTCCCTTAGCAGAAAAACTGTTTTTT
NA	NA	TRBV3-1	TRBJ2-7	CASSQPSAVDYEQYF	TGTGCCAGCAGCCAACCTTCGGCAGTAGACTACGAGCAGTACTTC
TRBD2	NA	TRBV7-2	TRBJ2-7	CASSLIAGASEQYF	TGTGCCAGCAGCTTAATAGCGGGGGCTAGCGAGCAGTACTTC
NA	NA	TRBV5-1	TRBJ2-5	CASSLHPGTEDQETQYF	TGCGCCAGCAGCTTGCACCCCGGGACGGAGGACCAAGAGACCCAGTACTTC
NA	NA	TRBV7-2	TRBJ2-1	CASSVQSPPSEQFF	TGTGCCAGCAGCGTACAATCCCCCCCCAGTGAGCAGTTCTTC
TRBD1	NA	TRBV27	TRBJ1-1	CAGSPGQHNTEAFF	TGTGCCGGCAGCCCGGGACAGCACAACACTGAAGCTTTCTTT
TRBD1	NA	TRBV4-1	TRBJ1-2	CASSQDPVTGGNLLVYGYTF	TGCGCCAGCAGCCAAGACCCTGTGACAGGGGGAAATTTACTAGTCTATGGCTACACCTTC
TRBD1	NA	TRBV2	TRBJ2-7	CANSEALGQGYNEQYF	TGTGCCAACAGTGAAGCGCTGGGACAGGGATACAATGAGCAGTACTTC
TRBD2	NA	TRBV5-5	TRBJ2-5	CASSPAGVLTKQYF	TGTGCCAGCAGCCCAGCGGGGGTTCTTACGAAGCAGTACTTC
TRBD2	NA	TRBV30	TRBJ2-1	CAWEPAVAGDNEQFF	TGTGCCTGGGAGCCCGCGGTAGCGGGGGACAATGAGCAGTTCTTC
NA	few	TRBV29-1	TRBJ2-7	CSAYQNSYEQYF	TGCAGCGCCTATCAGAACTCCTACGAGCAGTACTTC
NA	few	TRBV7-8	TRBJ2-1	CASSLVAGRSYNEQFF	TGTGCCAGCAGCTTAGTGGCGGGGCGCTCCTACAATGAGCAGTTCTTC
NA	NA	TRBV4-1	TRBJ1-5	CASSLHREQPQHF	TGCGCCAGCAGCCTCCACAGGGAACAGCCCCAGCATTTT
TRBD2	NA	TRBV3-1	TRBJ2-7	CASSQDRAKLATTYEQYF	TGTGCCAGCAGCCAAGATAGGGCCAAACTAGCGACTACCTACGAGCAGTACTTC
NA	few	TRBV29-1	TRBJ2-5	CSMAVFQETRYF	TGCAGCATGGCAGTTTTCCAAGAGACCCGGTACTTC
NA	once	TRBV27	TRBJ1-1	CASSTTGGKNTEAFF	TGTGCCAGCAGTACCACCGGAGGGAAGAACACTGAAGCTTTCTTT
NA	NA	TRBV7-2	TRBJ1-2	CAGSPAGRGYTF	TGTGCCGGCAGCCCGGCGGGGAGAGGCTACACCTTC
NA	NA	TRBV2	TRBJ2-2	CASSERAPWTGELFF	TGTGCCAGCAGTGAACGAGCCCCGTGGACCGGGGAGCTGTTTTTT
NA	once	TRBV4-3	TRBJ1-4	CASSGDTSTTNEKLFF	TGCGCCAGCAGCGGGGACACCTCAACAACTAATGAAAAACTGTTTTTT
TRBD2	few	TRBV5-1	TRBJ2-3	CASSLTLTSGSTDTQYF	TGCGCCAGCAGCCTCACGTTAACTAGCGGTAGCACAGATACGCAGTATTTT